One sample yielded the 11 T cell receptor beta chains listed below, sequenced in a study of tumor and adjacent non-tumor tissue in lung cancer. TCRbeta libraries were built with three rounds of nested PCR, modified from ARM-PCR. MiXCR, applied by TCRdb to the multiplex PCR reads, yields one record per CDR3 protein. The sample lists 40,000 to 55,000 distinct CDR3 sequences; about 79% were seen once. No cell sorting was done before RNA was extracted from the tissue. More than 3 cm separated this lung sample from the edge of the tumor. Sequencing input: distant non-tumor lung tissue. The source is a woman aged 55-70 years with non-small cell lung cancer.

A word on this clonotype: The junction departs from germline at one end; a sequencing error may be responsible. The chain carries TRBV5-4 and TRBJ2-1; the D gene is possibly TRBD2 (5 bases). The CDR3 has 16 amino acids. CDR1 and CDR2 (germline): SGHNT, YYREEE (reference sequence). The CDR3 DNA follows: TGCGCCAGCACACCAGAGAACGGAGGCGTTTACAATGCGCAGTTCTTC. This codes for CASTPENGGVYNAQFF. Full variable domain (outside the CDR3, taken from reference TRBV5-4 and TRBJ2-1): ETGVTQSPTHLIKTRGQQVTLRCSSQSGHNTVSWYQQALGQGPQFIFQYYREEENGRGNFPPRFSGLQFPNYSSELNVNALELDDSALYLCASTPENGGVYNAQFFGPGTRLTVL.

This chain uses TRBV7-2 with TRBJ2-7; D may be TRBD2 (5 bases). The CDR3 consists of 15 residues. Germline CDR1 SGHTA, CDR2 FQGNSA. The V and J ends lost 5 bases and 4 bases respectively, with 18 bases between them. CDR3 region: CASSRTSGVVYEQYF. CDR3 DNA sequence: TGTGCCAGCAGCCGGACTTCCGGTGTCGTGTACGAGCAGTACTTC.

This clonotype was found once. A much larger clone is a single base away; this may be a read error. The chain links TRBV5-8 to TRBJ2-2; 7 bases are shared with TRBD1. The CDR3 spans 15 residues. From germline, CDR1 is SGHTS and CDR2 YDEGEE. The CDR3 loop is CAGSLWPGGTGELFF. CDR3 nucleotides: TGTGCCGGCAGCTTGTGGCCAGGGGGCACCGGGGAGCTGTTTTTT.

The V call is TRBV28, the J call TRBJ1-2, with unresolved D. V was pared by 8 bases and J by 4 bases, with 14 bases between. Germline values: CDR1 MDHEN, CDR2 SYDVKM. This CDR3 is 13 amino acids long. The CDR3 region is CASQKQERYGYTF. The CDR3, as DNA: TGTGCCAGCCAAAAGCAGGAACGCTATGGCTACACCTTC.

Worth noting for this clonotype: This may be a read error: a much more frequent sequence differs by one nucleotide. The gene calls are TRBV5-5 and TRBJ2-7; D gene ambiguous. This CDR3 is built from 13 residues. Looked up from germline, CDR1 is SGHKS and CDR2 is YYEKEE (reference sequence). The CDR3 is CVSSANLTPAQYF. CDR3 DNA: TGTGTCAGCAGCGCAAATCTCACACCGGCGCAGTACTTC.

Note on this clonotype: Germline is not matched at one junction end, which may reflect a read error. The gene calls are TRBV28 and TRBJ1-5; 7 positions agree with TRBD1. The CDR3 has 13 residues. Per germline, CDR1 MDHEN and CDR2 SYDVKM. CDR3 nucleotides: TGTGCCAGGAGTAGCGACAGGGATCAGCACCAGCATTTT. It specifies CARSSDRDQHQHF.

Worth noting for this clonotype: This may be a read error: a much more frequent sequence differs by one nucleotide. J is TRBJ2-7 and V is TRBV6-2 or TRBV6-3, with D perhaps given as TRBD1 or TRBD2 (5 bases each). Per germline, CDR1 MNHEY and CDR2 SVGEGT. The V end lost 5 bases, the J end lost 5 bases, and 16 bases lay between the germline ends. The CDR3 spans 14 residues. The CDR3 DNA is TGTGCCAGCAGTCTCGATACGGGGCACCACGAGCAGTACTTC. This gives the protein CASSLDTGHHEQYF.

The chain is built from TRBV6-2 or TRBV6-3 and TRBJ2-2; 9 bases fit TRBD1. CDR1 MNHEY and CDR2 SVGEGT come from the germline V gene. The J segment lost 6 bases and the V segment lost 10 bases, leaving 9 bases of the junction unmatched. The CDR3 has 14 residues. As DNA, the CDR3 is TGTGCCAACACTAGGACAGGGGACGCCGGGGAGCTGTTTTTT. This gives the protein CANTRTGDAGELFF.

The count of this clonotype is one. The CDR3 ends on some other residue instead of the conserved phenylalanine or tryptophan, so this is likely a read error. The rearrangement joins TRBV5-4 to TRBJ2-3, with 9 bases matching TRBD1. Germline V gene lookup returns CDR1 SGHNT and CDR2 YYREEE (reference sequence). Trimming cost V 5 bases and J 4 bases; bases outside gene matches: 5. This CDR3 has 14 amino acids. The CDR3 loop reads CASRSRDRADTQYL. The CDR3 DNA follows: TGTGCCAGCAGATCAAGGGACAGGGCAGATACGCAGTATTTG.

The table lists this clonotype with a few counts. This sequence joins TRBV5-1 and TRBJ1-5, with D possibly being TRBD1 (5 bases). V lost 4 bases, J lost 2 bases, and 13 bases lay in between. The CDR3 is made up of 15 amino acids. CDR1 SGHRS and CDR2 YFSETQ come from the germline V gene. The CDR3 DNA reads TGCGCCAGCAGCGTCGTGGGGGGAGGCAATCAGCCCCAGCATTTT. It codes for CASSVVGGGNQPQHF.

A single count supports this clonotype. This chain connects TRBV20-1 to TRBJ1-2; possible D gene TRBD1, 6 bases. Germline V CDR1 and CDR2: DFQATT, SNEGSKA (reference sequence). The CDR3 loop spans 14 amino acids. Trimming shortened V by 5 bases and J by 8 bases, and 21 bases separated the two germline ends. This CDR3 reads CSAHTGTWGRGYTF. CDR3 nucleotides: TGCAGTGCTCATACCGGGACATGGGGAAGAGGCTACACCTTC.